This TCR beta chain derives from a study of T cell responses to AZD1222 COVID-19 vaccine. Overall study context: The study pooled second doses at about 4 or about 12 weeks.

Germline lookup yields CDR1 SGHAT and CDR2 FQNNGV. This CDR3 comprises 16 residues. V shed 6 bases and J shed 4 bases, with 21 bases lying between them. Libraries were prepared by immunoSEQ multiplex PCR; TCRdb keeps only in-frame clonotypes and omits some of them. The sample records about 150,000 clones, around 90% being singletons. The sample here was peripheral blood, taken on day 0 of AZD1222 vaccination. The source of this sequence is an adult in good health. The chain combines TRBV11-2 with TRBJ1-1; D is possibly TRBD1 (6 bases). This CDR3 is CASRGAIRPESTEAFF. DNA of the CDR3: TGTGCCAGCAGGGGGGCGATTCGCCCCGAGAGCACTGAAGCTTTCTTT.